One T cell receptor beta chain is described in this entry. The entry originates in a study of blood T cell repertoires in COVID-19. In the study overall: T cells, B-cell-depleted T cells, or PBMCs provided the cDNA or gDNA that served as material.

Libraries were prepared by immunoSEQ multiplex PCR; TCRdb keeps only in-frame clonotypes and omits some of them. The table lists some 410,000 clones, more than 75% of them singletons, with 0.95% to 1% in the top ten. V lost 4 bases to trimming and J lost 2 bases, with 6 bases between them. Germline V gene sequence: CDR1 KGHSH, CDR2 LQKENI. This CDR3 comprises 12 residues. V gene TRBV18 combines with J gene TRBJ2-7, with a possible D match to TRBD1 (5 bases). The TCR was taken from a woman in her thirties with acute COVID-19. The sample comprised PBMCs or T cells enriched from blood (not recorded which). The CDR3 bases are TGTGCCAGCTCACGGGGCACCTACGAGCAGTACTTC. Translating it yields CASSRGTYEQYF.